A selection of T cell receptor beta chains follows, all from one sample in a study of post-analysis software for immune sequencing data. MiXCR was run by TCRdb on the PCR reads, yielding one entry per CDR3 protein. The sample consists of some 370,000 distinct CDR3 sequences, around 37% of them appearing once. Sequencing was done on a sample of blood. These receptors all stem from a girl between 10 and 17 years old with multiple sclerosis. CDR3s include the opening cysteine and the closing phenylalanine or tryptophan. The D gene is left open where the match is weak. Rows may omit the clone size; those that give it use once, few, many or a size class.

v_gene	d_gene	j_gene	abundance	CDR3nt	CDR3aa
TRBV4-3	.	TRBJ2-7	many	TGCGCCAGCAGCCAAGATTTGAGCTACGAGCAGTACTTC	CASSQDLSYEQYF
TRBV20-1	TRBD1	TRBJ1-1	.	TGCAGTGCTTCCAAGGCCCGGACAGGGGTACCTGAAGCTTTCTTT	CSASKARTGVPEAFF
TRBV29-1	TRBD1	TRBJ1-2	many	TGCAGCGTAACGACAGGGGGCCAGGGCTACACCTTC	CSVTTGGQGYTF
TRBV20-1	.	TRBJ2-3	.	TGCAGTGCTAGCGGAGACCACCCGTCCACGGATATGCAGTATTTT	CSASGDHPSTDMQYF
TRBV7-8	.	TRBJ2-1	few	TGTGCCAGCAGCTTATTTGGTGATGACAATGAGCAGTTCTTC	CASSLFGDDNEQFF
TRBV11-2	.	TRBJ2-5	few	TGTGCCAGCAGCTCCCCGGCGGGATTAGGCTCAGAGACCCAGTACTTC	CASSSPAGLGSETQYF
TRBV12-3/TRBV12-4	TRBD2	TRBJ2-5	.	TGTGCCAGCAGTTTAGCACTAGCGGAGACCCAGTACTTC	CASSLALAETQYF
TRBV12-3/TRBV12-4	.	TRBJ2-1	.	TGTGCCAGCATGGTCCTGAACTCCTACAATGAGCAGTTCTTC	CASMVLNSYNEQFF
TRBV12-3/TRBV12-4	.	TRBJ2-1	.	TGTGCCAGCAGTAGGGCCCCATATGGCTACAATGAGCAGTTCTTC	CASSRAPYGYNEQFF
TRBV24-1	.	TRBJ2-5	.	TGTGCCACCAGTGACCTCCCTCCTGGGCAGGGGGGGACCCAGTACTTC	CATSDLPPGQGGTQYF
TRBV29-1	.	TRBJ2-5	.	TGCAGCGCGTGGGGGGAGACCCAGTACTTC	CSAWGETQYF
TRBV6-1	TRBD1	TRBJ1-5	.	TGTGCCAGCGGGACAGGGGTTCTTGTTTCTGGTCACAAGCCCCAGCATTTT	CASGTGVLVSGHKPQHF
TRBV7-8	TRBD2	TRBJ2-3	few	TGTGCCAGCAGCTTAGACCTGACTAGCGGGGGGGCCAGTGCGGTCGCAGATACGCAGTATTTT	CASSLDLTSGGASAVADTQYF
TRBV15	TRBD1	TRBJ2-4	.	TGTGCCACCAGCAGAGATCTACAGGGGGCAACTCCCTTCCTTGGAAACATTCAGTACTTC	CATSRDLQGATPFLGNIQYF
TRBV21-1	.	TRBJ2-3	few	TGTGCCAGCAGCAAAGCAGCGGGAGATACGCAGTATTTT	CASSKAAGDTQYF
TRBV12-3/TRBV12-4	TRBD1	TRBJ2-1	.	TGTGCCAGCAGCCTGACAGGGAACAATGAGCAGTTCTTC	CASSLTGNNEQFF
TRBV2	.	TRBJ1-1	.	TGTGCCAGCAGCGCTTGGGGGAATTCGCTCCCTGAAGCTTTCTTT	CASSAWGNSLPEAFF
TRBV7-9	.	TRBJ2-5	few	TGTGCCAGCAGCTTAGCGTCTGAAGGAGAGACCCAGTACTTC	CASSLASEGETQYF
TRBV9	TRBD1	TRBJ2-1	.	TGTGCCAGCGGACCCGGGACAGCCTCCTACAATGAGCAGTTCTTC	CASGPGTASYNEQFF
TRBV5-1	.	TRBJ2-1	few	TGCGCCAGCAGCTACAGCGGGTGGACCTACAATGAGCAGTTCTTC	CASSYSGWTYNEQFF
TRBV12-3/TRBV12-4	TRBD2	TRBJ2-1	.	TGTGCCAGCAGTTTAGATCCAGCGGGGGGCTACAATGAGCAGTTCTTC	CASSLDPAGGYNEQFF
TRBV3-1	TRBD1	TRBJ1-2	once	TGTGCCAGCAGCCCTTGGGACAGGAACTATGGCTACACCTTC	CASSPWDRNYGYTF
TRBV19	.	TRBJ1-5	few	TGTGCCAGTAGTAGGGGGCGGGGTCAGGATCAGCCCCAGCATTTT	CASSRGRGQDQPQHF
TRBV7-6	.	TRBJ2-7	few	TGTGCCAGCAGCGCGGCCGGGGCCCCCTACGAGCAGTACTTC	CASSAAGAPYEQYF
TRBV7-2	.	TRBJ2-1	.	TGTGCCAGCAGCTTATCGGTGACAGACTTGAACAATGAGCAGTTCTTC	CASSLSVTDLNNEQFF
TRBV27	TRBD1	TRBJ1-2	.	TGTGCCAGCAGTTTAGGGACAGGGGGCGGCCCCTATGGCTACACCTTC	CASSLGTGGGPYGYTF
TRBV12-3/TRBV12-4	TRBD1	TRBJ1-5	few	TGTGCCAGCAGTCGACCCCTGACAGGGGTTAGCAATCAGCCCCAGCATTTT	CASSRPLTGVSNQPQHF
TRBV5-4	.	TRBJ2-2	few	TGTGCCAGCAGCTTGTACGGGGTGACCCGGAACACCGGGGAGCTGTTTTTT	CASSLYGVTRNTGELFF
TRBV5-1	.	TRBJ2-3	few	TGCGCCAGCAGCTTATCCGGGGACAGCACAGATACGCAGTATTTT	CASSLSGDSTDTQYF
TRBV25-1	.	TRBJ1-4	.	TGTGCCAGCAGTGCGATAAGGGTGGAGGGGCCGGTTGAAAAACTGTTTTTT	CASSAIRVEGPVEKLFF
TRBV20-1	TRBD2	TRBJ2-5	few	TGCAGTGCACGGACTAGCGGACAAGAGACCCAGTACTTC	CSARTSGQETQYF
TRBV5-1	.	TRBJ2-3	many	TGCGCCAGCAGCCATCTAGGGGGGGCAGATACGCAGTATTTT	CASSHLGGADTQYF
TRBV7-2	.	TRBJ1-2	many	TGTGCCAGCAGCCCTACAGATACGGGCTATGGCTACACCTTC	CASSPTDTGYGYTF
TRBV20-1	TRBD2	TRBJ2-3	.	TGCAGTGTACTAGCGGGGAGCACAGATACGCAGTATTTT	CSVLAGSTDTQYF
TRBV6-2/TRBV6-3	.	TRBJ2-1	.	TGTGCCAGCAGGCCCTGGGGGAGCTCCTACAATGAGCAGTTCTTC	CASRPWGSSYNEQFF
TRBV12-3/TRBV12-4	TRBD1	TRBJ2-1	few	TGTGCCAGCACCGAGACAGGGAGCTCCTACAATGAGCAGTTCTTC	CASTETGSSYNEQFF
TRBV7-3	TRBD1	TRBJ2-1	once	TGTGCCAGCAGCTCAGAGACAGGGCAGGATGAGCAGTTCTTC	CASSSETGQDEQFF
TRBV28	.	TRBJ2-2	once	TGTGCCAGCAGTGCCCATGGGGCCGGGACCGGGGAGCTGTTTTTT	CASSAHGAGTGELFF
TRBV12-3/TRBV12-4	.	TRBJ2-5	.	TGTGCCAGCAGTTTTAGTCCAGGCTTTCAAGAGACCCAGTACTTC	CASSFSPGFQETQYF
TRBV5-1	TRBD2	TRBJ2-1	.	TGCACCAGCAGCTCCGCTGGACTAGCGGGGGGCCCCAATGAGCAGTTCTTC	CTSSSAGLAGGPNEQFF
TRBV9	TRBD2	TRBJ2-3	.	TGTGCCAGCAGCGATAGCGGGGGGATCACAGATACGCAGTATTTT	CASSDSGGITDTQYF
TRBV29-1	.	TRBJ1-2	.	TGCAGCGCCGGAGGTGACTATGGCTACACCTTC	CSAGGDYGYTF